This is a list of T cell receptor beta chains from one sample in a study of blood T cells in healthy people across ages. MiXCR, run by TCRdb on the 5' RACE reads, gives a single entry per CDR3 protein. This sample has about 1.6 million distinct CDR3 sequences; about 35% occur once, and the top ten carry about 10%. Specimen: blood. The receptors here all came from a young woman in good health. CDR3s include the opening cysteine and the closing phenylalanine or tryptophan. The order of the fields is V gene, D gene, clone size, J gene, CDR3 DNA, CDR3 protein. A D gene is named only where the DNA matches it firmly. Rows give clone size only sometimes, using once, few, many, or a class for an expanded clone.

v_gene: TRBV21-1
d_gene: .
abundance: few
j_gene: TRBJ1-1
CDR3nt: TGTGCCAGCAGCAAAGAGTTGACAGGTTGTATGAACACTGAAGCTTTCTTT
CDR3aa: CASSKELTGCMNTEAFF

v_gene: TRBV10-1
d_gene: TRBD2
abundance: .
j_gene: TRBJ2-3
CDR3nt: TGCGCCAGCAGTGATATTAGCGGGAGGGCCTCTGATACGCAGTATTTT
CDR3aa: CASSDISGRASDTQYF

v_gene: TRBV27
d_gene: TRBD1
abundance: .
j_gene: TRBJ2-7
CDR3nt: TGTGCCAGCAGTTTCCTCAGGGGACAGATGGTAACCTACGAGCAGTACTTC
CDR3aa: CASSFLRGQMVTYEQYF

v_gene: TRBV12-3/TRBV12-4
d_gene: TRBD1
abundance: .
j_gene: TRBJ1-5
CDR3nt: TGTGCCTGCAGTTCGCAGGGGGCCAATCAGCCCCAGCATTTT
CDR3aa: CACSSQGANQPQHF

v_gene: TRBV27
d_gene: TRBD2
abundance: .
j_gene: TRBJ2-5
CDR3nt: TGTGCCAGCAGCCACACTAGCGCTAGTTTCCGCAGGTCGAGTAGGGAGACCCAGTACTTC
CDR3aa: CASSHTSASFRRSSRETQYF

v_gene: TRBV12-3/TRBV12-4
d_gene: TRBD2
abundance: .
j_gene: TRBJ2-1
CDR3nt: TGTGCCAGCAGTTTAGAGACCCGACTAGCGGGAGCCAATGAGCAGTTCTTC
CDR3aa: CASSLETRLAGANEQFF

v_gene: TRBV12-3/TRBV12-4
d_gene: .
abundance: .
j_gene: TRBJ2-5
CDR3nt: TGTGCCAGCAGGGATAGTATAGCCCCCCAAGGGACCCAGTACTTC
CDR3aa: CASRDSIAPQGTQYF

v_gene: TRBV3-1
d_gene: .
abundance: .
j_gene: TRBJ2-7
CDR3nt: TGTGCCGGCAGCCAAGTTCATCGGGCCACCTACGAGCAGTACTTC
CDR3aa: CAGSQVHRATYEQYF

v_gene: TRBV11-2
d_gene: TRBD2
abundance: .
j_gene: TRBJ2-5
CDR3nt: TGTGCCAGCAGCTTAGCAGCGGGGGGCCAAGAGACCCAGTACTTC
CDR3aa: CASSLAAGGQETQYF

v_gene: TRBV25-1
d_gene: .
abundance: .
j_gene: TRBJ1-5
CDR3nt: TGTGCCAGCAGTACTACATCCGGGCAGGGCCGGCAGCCCCAGCATTTT
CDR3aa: CASSTTSGQGRQPQHF

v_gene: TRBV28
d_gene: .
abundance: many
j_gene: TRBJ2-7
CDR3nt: TGTGCCAGCAATGGGGGGAAAAGGACCTACGAGCAGTACTTC
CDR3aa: CASNGGKRTYEQYF

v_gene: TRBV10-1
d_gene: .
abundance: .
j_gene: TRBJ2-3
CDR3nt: TGCGCCAGCAGTGGCCGGGACAGCACAGATACGCAGTATTTT
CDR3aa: CASSGRDSTDTQYF

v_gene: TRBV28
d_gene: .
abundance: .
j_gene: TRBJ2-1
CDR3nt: TGTGCCAGCAGTTTTTTTTCAGGGGTCAGCTCCTACAATGAGCAGTTCTTC
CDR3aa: CASSFFSGVSSYNEQFF